This TCR beta chain comes out of a study of cytomegalovirus exposure and HLA in healthy donors. With respect to this clone: No antigen is known for it.

The study's findings and limits: Other equally common chains were less clonally expanded than HLA-associated TCR beta chains, a later analysis showed. In a later analysis, a genetic analysis reported fewer productive-TCR N-insertions in an Asian-associated ancestry cluster than the cohort average. There were around 160 TCR beta chains listed as cytomegalovirus-associated.

PCR primers comprised 60 Vbeta and 13 Jbeta primers. Sequencing was performed with immunoSEQ multiplex PCR; in TCRdb, only in-frame clones are kept and a portion is missing. The sample yields roughly 160,000 clones, approximately 76% seen once. Samples came from healthy bone marrow donors. This TCR came from a woman aged 18-30 years in good health and CMV-seropositive. Sequenced: PBMCs.

This CDR3 reads CASSQKENRDRSYEQYF. The DNA of the CDR3 is TGCGCCAGCAGCCAAAAAGAAAATCGGGACAGATCCTACGAGCAGTACTTC. The chain recombines TRBV4-1 with TRBJ2-7; 7 bases fit TRBD1. This CDR3 is built from 17 residues. The germline CDR1 and CDR2 sequences are MGHRA and YSYEKL. The V segment lost 2 bases and the J segment 1 base; nucleotides outside the gene matches: 11.